These 22 T cell receptor beta chains came from one sample sequenced in a study of radiotherapy plus CTLA-4 blockade in lung cancer (dated by TCRdb to 2016 to 2019). Library generation was performed with the immunoSEQ multiplex PCR assay. Sourced from immuneACCESS, this table was stored by TCRdb with only in-frame sequences that have V and J called. A share of the clones is absent; for the studies checked, an unresolved V gene accounts for under half, and the remainder has no known explanation. For this sample the table gives about 80,000 clones, of which around 78% were detected only once. The leading ten clones occupy roughly 22% of the sample. The sequencing used peripheral blood, collected from a patient treated with radiotherapy plus ipilimumab. The source is a human donor with non-small cell lung cancer whose response to radiotherapy plus ipilimumab could not be evaluated. Some clones in this sample may be carry-over from other donors' samples.

The rearrangement joins TRBV6-5 to TRBJ2-3, with D maybe TRBD2 (5 bases). The CDR3 consists of 14 residues. V was trimmed by 2 bases and J by 5 bases, leaving 11 bases between them. Germline values: CDR1 MNHEY, CDR2 SVGAGI. CDR3 coding DNA: TGTGCCAGCAGTTACGTGGGTGGGAGAGATACGCAGTATTTT. Protein product: CASSYVGGRDTQYF.

This clone was observed a few times. The V call is TRBV19, the J call TRBJ2-7; TRBD1 matches at 8 bases. Germline trimming cut 3 bases from V and 0 bases from J; bases unmatched to any gene: 13. Germline CDR1 reads LNHDA; CDR2 reads SQIVND (reference sequence). CDR3 length: 18 amino acids. Here the CDR3 reads CASSIKGVGTGTSYEQYF. The CDR3 DNA sequence: TGTGCCAGTAGTATTAAAGGAGTGGGGACAGGTACCTCCTACGAGCAGTACTTC.

This chain connects TRBV9 to TRBJ2-6; tentatively, D is TRBD1 (5 bases). This CDR3 is built from 17 residues. The ends were cut back, 7 bases at V and 0 bases at J, with 17 bases in the middle. Germline loops: CDR1 SGDLS, CDR2 YYNGEE. The DNA of the CDR3 is TGTGCCAGCGGCCCCAGGGTTCGCTTCTCTGGGGCCAACGTCCTGACTTTC. Protein product: CASGPRVRFSGANVLTF.

The CDR3 bases are TGTGCCAGCAGTGAACTGGGGACAGGGCGGATGAATACGCAGTATTTT. Residues: CASSELGTGRMNTQYF. The V and J genes are TRBV2 and TRBJ2-3, with 9 bases that match TRBD1. CDR3 length: 16 residues. Germline values: CDR1 SNHLY, CDR2 FYNNEI. Losses at the gene ends were 2 bases for V and 7 bases for J; bases not matched to a gene: 10.

The chain recombines TRBV25-1 with TRBJ2-7, with D perhaps TRBD1 (5 bases). The CDR3 runs 14 residues. The germline gives CDR1 MGHDK, CDR2 SYGVNS. Trimming stripped 2 bases from V and 3 bases from J, with 11 bases between. The CDR3 region is CASSEAGRNYEQYF. The CDR3 DNA reads TGTGCCAGCAGTGAAGCAGGGCGGAACTACGAGCAGTACTTC.

J is TRBJ1-2 and V is TRBV4-3; D not resolved. Germline V gene sequence: CDR1 LGHNA, CDR2 YSLEER. V shed 1 base and J shed 3 bases, with 9 bases lying between them. The CDR3 consists of 14 residues. CDR3 DNA sequence: TGCGCCAGCAGCCAAGTGGGCCAGCACTATGGCTACACCTTC. Residues: CASSQVGQHYGYTF.

The chain links TRBV5-1 to TRBJ2-7, with 10 bases lining up with TRBD1. The germline CDR1 and CDR2 sequences are SGHRS and YFSETQ. J lost 2 bases, V lost 4 bases, and 6 bases had no gene match. The CDR3 is 15 residues long. The CDR3 protein is CASSGAGTGAYEQYF. The DNA of the CDR3 is TGCGCCAGCAGCGGGGCCGGGACAGGGGCCTACGAGCAGTACTTC.

The chain uses TRBV4-2 and TRBJ2-3; TRBD1 aligns across 9 bases. Germline CDR1 is LGHNA and CDR2 is YNFKEQ. The CDR3 consists of 15 residues. J gave up 6 bases and V 1 base, and 5 bases lay outside the gene matches. The CDR3 DNA follows: TGTGCCAGCAGCCAAGGGGACAGGGTTTCGGATACGCAGTATTTT. It yields the protein CASSQGDRVSDTQYF.

J is TRBJ2-5 and V is TRBV7-6, with TRBD1 matching 8 bases. The CDR3 is 15 residues long. Trimming cost V 5 bases and J 3 bases; bases outside gene matches: 8. Germline V lookup: CDR1 SGHVS, CDR2 FNYEAQ. The CDR3 sequence: CASSPLTGAEETQYF. For the CDR3, the DNA is TGTGCCAGCAGCCCGTTGACAGGGGCGGAAGAGACCCAGTACTTC.

This clone came up once. This chain uses TRBV7-2 with TRBJ2-1; D is unresolved. CDR3 length: 15 amino acids. Between the trimmed V and J ends, which lost 2 bases and 0 bases, there was a span of 8 bases. Per the germline V gene, CDR1 is SGHTA and CDR2 is FQGNSA. CDR3 sequence: CASSLTPSSYNEQFF. The CDR3 DNA follows: TGTGCCAGCAGCTTAACGCCTAGCTCCTACAATGAGCAGTTCTTC.

The V gene is TRBV4-1, the J gene TRBJ1-5; D possibly corresponds to TRBD1 (6 bases). CDR1 is MGHRA and CDR2 is YSYEKL in the germline V gene. V was cut by 0 bases and J by 6 bases, with 12 bases left in between. The CDR3 spans 15 residues. The CDR3 region is CASSQEGGGSQPQHF. The CDR3 DNA sequence: TGCGCCAGCAGCCAAGAAGGGGGGGGCAGTCAGCCCCAGCATTTT.

The table lists this clone with a few counts. This sample also contains other DNA sequences that code for the same CDR3. This chain joins TRBV28 and TRBJ1-1; no firm D call. Deletions cut 6 bases from V and 5 bases from J, with 16 bases between. Germline CDR1 reads MDHEN; CDR2 reads SYDVKM. This CDR3 region has 14 residues. The CDR3 region is CASSHDPGRTEAFF. CDR3 DNA sequence: TGTGCCAGCAGCCATGACCCAGGTAGGACTGAAGCTTTCTTT.

The chain uses TRBV10-3 and TRBJ1-1; D not certain. The CDR3 has 13 residues. Trimming removed 4 bases from V and 1 base from J, with 7 bases in between. From germline, CDR1 is ENHRY and CDR2 SYGVKD. This CDR3 reads CAISGRENTEAFF. For the CDR3, the DNA is TGTGCCATCAGTGGGCGGGAGAACACTGAAGCTTTCTTT.

In this sample, this clone turned up once. V and J are TRBV2 and TRBJ1-5; the D is unclear. The CDR3 totals 15 residues. Germline V gene data show CDR1 as SNHLY and CDR2 as FYNNEI. V dropped 6 bases and J dropped 0 bases, with 12 bases sitting between them. CDR3 amino acids: CASRAGLYSNQPQHF. DNA for the CDR3: TGTGCCAGCAGAGCGGGCCTCTATAGCAATCAGCCCCAGCATTTT.

The chain links TRBV6-6 to TRBJ2-6; weak D call: TRBD2 (5 bases). V lost 9 bases and J lost 1, with 7 bases in between. The CDR3 sequence is 13 residues long. Germline V gene data show CDR1 as MNHNY and CDR2 as SVGAGI (reference sequence). CDR3 coding DNA: TGTGCCAGTTCGGGGTCTGGGGCCAACGTCCTGACTTTC. Protein product: CASSGSGANVLTF.

This chain uses TRBV28 with TRBJ2-7, with 8 bases lining up with TRBD2. CDR1 is MDHEN, CDR2 SYDVKM, per germline. The CDR3 runs 13 residues. Unmatched junction bases numbered 8, after V lost 11 bases and J lost 2 bases. The CDR3 sequence is CAWKRGGAYEQYF. DNA of the CDR3: TGTGCCTGGAAACGGGGGGGGGCCTACGAGCAGTACTTC.

The chain links TRBV9 to TRBJ1-1; 11 positions match TRBD1. Germline V gene sequence: CDR1 SGDLS, CDR2 YYNGEE. The CDR3 is 17 residues long. J was trimmed by 0 bases and V by 3 bases; bases with no gene match: 7. CDR3 sequence reads: CASSDSRDRGVNTEAFF. The CDR3 DNA is TGTGCCAGCAGCGACTCCCGGGACAGGGGGGTGAACACTGAAGCTTTCTTT.

CDR3 in DNA: TGTGCCAGCAGTCGAGCCGGGACAGGGGTGGCAGATACGCAGTATTTT. It encodes CASSRAGTGVADTQYF. V gene TRBV7-8 combines with J gene TRBJ2-3; TRBD1 aligns across 10 bases. This CDR3 has 16 residues. Germline assignment: CDR1 SGHVS and CDR2 FQNEAQ. The V segment lost 6 bases and the J segment 4 bases; nucleotides outside the gene matches: 10.

The CDR3 reads CASSHPSGGYQETQYF. In DNA, the CDR3 is TGCGCCAGCAGTCACCCTAGCGGGGGTTACCAAGAGACCCAGTACTTC. This chain links TRBV5-1 with TRBJ2-5; the match to TRBD2 covers 10 bases. J was trimmed by 0 bases and V by 5 bases; bases with no gene match: 7. The CDR3 has 16 residues. The germline V gene has CDR1 SGHRS and CDR2 YFSETQ.

The V gene is TRBV28, the J gene TRBJ2-7, with 8 bases identical to TRBD2. V dropped 4 bases and J dropped 0; count of bases not matched to a gene: 8. Germline CDR1 and CDR2: MDHEN and SYDVKM. This CDR3 has 16 residues. CDR3 protein: CASSYRAGGLSYEQYF. The CDR3 nucleotides read TGTGCCAGCAGTTATAGGGCGGGGGGTCTCTCCTACGAGCAGTACTTC.

V gene TRBV4-2 combines with J gene TRBJ2-7; D perhaps matches TRBD1 (5 bases). In germline, CDR1 is LGHNA, CDR2 YNFKEQ. V was trimmed by 0 bases and J by 6 bases, leaving 12 bases between them. There are 14 residues in the CDR3. For the CDR3, the DNA is TGTGCCAGCAGCCAAGAAGGGGAACCGGGCGAGCAGTACTTC. Amino acid sequence: CASSQEGEPGEQYF.

The chain carries TRBV2 and TRBJ2-5, with a possible D match to TRBD1 (6 bases). The germline CDR1 and CDR2 sequences are SNHLY and FYNNEI. V was pared by 4 bases and J by 1 base, with 13 bases between. The CDR3 has 15 residues. The CDR3 loop is CASSGTGWGQETQYF. The CDR3 nucleotides read TGTGCCAGCAGTGGAACAGGGTGGGGCCAAGAGACCCAGTACTTC.